This passage covers 32 T cell receptor beta chains from one sample sequenced in a study of cytomegalovirus exposure and HLA in healthy donors. Sequencing used immunoSEQ multiplex PCR; TCRdb keeps in-frame clones, though not all of them. The sample lists 300,000 to 450,000 clones; roughly 90% were seen once. Sequencing was carried out using PBMCs. The receptors come from a woman aged 18-29 years in good health and CMV-seronegative.

V gene TRBV5-1 combines with J gene TRBJ1-2; 10 bases line up with TRBD1. The CDR3 has 17 residues. The V segment lost 5 bases and the J segment 4 bases; nucleotides outside the gene matches: 14. From germline, CDR1 is SGHRS and CDR2 YFSETQ. The DNA for the CDR3 is TGCGCCAGCAGTCCTATAGCCGGGACAGGGGCCAGCTATGGCTACACCTTC. This sequence encodes CASSPIAGTGASYGYTF.

The J gene is TRBJ2-7, the V gene TRBV19; 7 bases line up with TRBD1. Germline lookup yields CDR1 LNHDA and CDR2 SQIVND (reference sequence). After removal of 3 bases from V and 3 bases from J, the junction contained 5 bases not matched to a gene. This CDR3 region has 14 residues. The CDR3 protein is CASSIVQGDYEQYF. CDR3 bases: TGTGCCAGTAGTATTGTTCAGGGGGACTACGAGCAGTACTTC.

The chain employs TRBV29-1 and TRBJ2-2; D may be TRBD2 (5 bases). V dropped 6 bases and J dropped 2 bases, with 13 bases sitting between them. The CDR3 extends over 14 amino acids. CDR1 SQVTM and CDR2 ANQGSEA come from the germline V gene. The CDR3 is CSVRPGLNTGELFF. The CDR3 DNA is TGCAGCGTGAGACCGGGATTAAACACCGGGGAGCTGTTTTTT.

The chain couples TRBV19 to TRBJ1-2; TRBD1 matches at 7 bases. The CDR3 totals 13 residues. Per germline, CDR1 LNHDA and CDR2 SQIVND (reference sequence). J was trimmed by 4 bases and V by 6 bases; bases with no gene match: 5. CDR3 DNA sequence: TGTGCCAGTAGACAGGGGTCAGGCTATGGCTACACCTTC. This translates into CASRQGSGYGYTF. The full variable domain, rest sourced from reference TRBV19 and TRBJ1-2, is DGGITQSPKYLFRKEGQNVTLSCEQNLNHDAMYWYRQDPGQGLRLIYYSQIVNDFQKGDIAEGYSVSREKKESFPLTVTSAQKNPTAFYLCASRQGSGYGYTFGSGTRLTVV.

V usage is TRBV6-5 and J usage is TRBJ1-1; a possible D gene is TRBD1 (6 bases). Germline CDR1 is MNHEY and CDR2 is SVGAGI. The CDR3 is 12 residues long. V lost 7 bases and J lost 3, with 9 bases in between. Written as DNA, the CDR3 is TGTGCCAGCACACAGGGTGACACTGAAGCTTTCTTT. Amino acids: CASTQGDTEAFF.

The rearrangement joins TRBV27 to TRBJ2-7, with D perhaps TRBD2 (6 bases). This CDR3 contains 13 residues. Germline V gene data show CDR1 as MNHEY and CDR2 as SMNVEV (reference sequence). The germline V and J ends were trimmed by 3 bases and 6 bases, with 12 bases remaining between them. The DNA for the CDR3 is TGTGCCAGCAGTTTCGGGGGAGGCGGCGAGCAGTACTTC. This sequence encodes CASSFGGGGEQYF.

This clone has a single count. V usage is TRBV28 and J usage is TRBJ2-3; TRBD2 is a possible D gene (5 bases). The CDR3 totals 17 residues. The V gene's germline CDR1 is MDHEN and CDR2 SYDVKM. Trimming took 5 bases from V and 5 from J, leaving 23 bases between them. The CDR3 sequence is CASSVTTLRVPQDTQYF. The CDR3 coding sequence is TGTGCCAGCAGTGTTACGACTTTGCGGGTACCACAAGATACGCAGTATTTT.

The gene calls are TRBV4-1 and TRBJ2-1; D is perhaps TRBD1 (5 bases). This CDR3 has 14 amino acids. Germline loops: CDR1 MGHRA, CDR2 YSYEKL. V shed 1 base and J shed 8 bases, with 12 bases lying between them. The CDR3 nucleotides read TGCGCCAGCAGCCAAGGGCAGGGCTTCGATGAGCAGTTCTTC. Translating gives CASSQGQGFDEQFF.

This sequence joins TRBV5-5 and TRBJ1-1; D remains unclear. Deletions cut 6 bases from V and 0 bases from J, with 9 bases between. The CDR3 runs to 13 residues. Germline-derived CDR1 and CDR2 are SGHKS and YYEKEE (reference sequence). The chain's CDR3 is CASNTGLNTEAFF. CDR3 nucleotide sequence: TGTGCCAGCAATACCGGGTTGAACACTGAAGCTTTCTTT.

The CDR3, as DNA: TGTGCCAAGGAAGAGGGGAACACCGGGGAGCTGTTTTTT. It is translated as CAKEEGNTGELFF. The chain recombines TRBV7-9 with TRBJ2-2, with D tentatively TRBD2 (5 bases). V shed 10 bases and J shed 1 base, with 10 bases lying between them. The CDR3 is 13 amino acids. Germline lookup yields CDR1 SEHNR and CDR2 FQNEAQ (reference sequence).

The chain has TRBV19 and TRBJ1-5; D uncertain. This CDR3 spans 14 amino acids. Per the germline V gene, CDR1 is LNHDA and CDR2 is SQIVND (reference sequence). V was trimmed by 6 bases and J by 2 bases, leaving 11 bases between them. CDR3 sequence reads: CASRKSSGNQPQHF. Here the CDR3 DNA reads TGTGCCAGTAGAAAAAGCTCGGGCAATCAGCCCCAGCATTTT.

V gene TRBV7-9 combines with J gene TRBJ2-7; D is uncertain. Trimming pared 5 bases from V and 4 bases from J, leaving 6 bases between. CDR3 length equals 11 residues. Germline V CDR1 and CDR2: SEHNR, FQNEAQ (reference sequence). The CDR3 sequence is CASSLQYEQYF. The CDR3, as DNA: TGTGCCAGCAGCCTACAGTACGAGCAGTACTTC.

This rearrangement joins TRBV10-3 to TRBJ2-7, with 10 bases matching TRBD1. This CDR3 region has 19 residues. CDR1 is ENHRY, CDR2 SYGVKD, per germline. J gave up 2 bases and V 7 bases, and 20 bases lay outside the gene matches. The CDR3 reads CAINPDDGGGDRGTYEQYF. DNA of the CDR3: TGTGCCATCAACCCGGACGATGGTGGAGGGGACAGGGGAACCTACGAGCAGTACTTC.

V is TRBV6-6 and J is TRBJ1-2; D unresolved. Germline loops: CDR1 MNHNY, CDR2 SVGAGI (reference sequence). This CDR3 contains 14 residues. Trimming removed 6 bases at V and 2 bases at J, with 13 bases between. For the CDR3, the DNA is TGTGCCAGCAGCCCAAAAACAGAGAACTATGGCTACACCTTC. Its protein is CASSPKTENYGYTF.

J is TRBJ2-7 and V is TRBV2, with TRBD2 matching over 8 bases. V lost 8 bases to trimming and J lost 6 bases; unmatched junction nucleotides: 12. Per germline, CDR1 SNHLY and CDR2 FYNNEI. This CDR3 has 14 amino acids. The CDR3 sequence is CASLWVAGSSEQYF. The CDR3 nucleotides read TGTGCCAGCCTGTGGGTAGCGGGGAGTAGCGAGCAGTACTTC.

The chain uses TRBV9 and TRBJ2-1; no definite D call. In germline, CDR1 is SGDLS, CDR2 YYNGEE. V was trimmed by 0 bases and J by 0 bases, leaving 13 bases between them. This CDR3 spans 17 amino acids. The CDR3 nucleotides are TGTGCCAGCAGCGTAGCTCTCCGCCTGAGCTCCTACAATGAGCAGTTCTTC. It translates to CASSVALRLSSYNEQFF.

V and J are TRBV9 and TRBJ2-3; 7 bases align to TRBD2. CDR3 length equals 16 residues. CDR1 is SGDLS and CDR2 is YYNGEE in the germline V gene. The trim removed 4 bases at V and 1 base at J, leaving 9 bases unmatched. This CDR3 is CASSPTQGGGTDTQYF. The CDR3 DNA follows: TGTGCCAGCAGCCCGACTCAGGGAGGGGGCACAGATACGCAGTATTTT. The whole variable domain, filled in from reference TRBV9 and TRBJ2-3, reads DSGVTQTPKHLITATGQRVTLRCSPRSGDLSVYWYQQSLDQGLQFLIQYYNGEERAKGNILERFSAQQFPDLHSELNLSSLELGDSALYFCASSPTQGGGTDTQYFGPGTRLTVL.

This clone was detected only a few times. This chain joins TRBV6-1 and TRBJ2-4; D might be TRBD1 (5 bases). The CDR3 is 15 amino acids. CDR1 MNHNS and CDR2 SASEGT come from the germline V gene. The germline V and J ends were trimmed by 6 bases and 7 bases, with 19 bases remaining between them. The CDR3 is CASRPSPAQENIQYF. The DNA of the CDR3 is TGTGCCAGCAGACCCAGCCCGGCACAGGAGAACATTCAGTACTTC.

The chain recombines TRBV15 with TRBJ2-7; 8 bases fit TRBD1. The germline V gene has CDR1 LNHNV and CDR2 YYDKDF (reference sequence). The CDR3 is made up of 16 amino acids. V was clipped by 0 bases and J by 5 bases; unmatched bases: 9. In DNA form, the CDR3 reads TGTGCCACCAGCAGAGATAGGACAGGGATTTGGGACGAGCAGTACTTC. Translated: CATSRDRTGIWDEQYF.

V usage is TRBV7-9 and J usage is TRBJ1-2, with a weak D call TRBD1 (6 bases). This CDR3 has 11 residues. The ends were cut back, 7 bases at V and 8 bases at J, with 11 bases in the middle. Looked up from germline, CDR1 is SEHNR and CDR2 is FQNEAQ (reference sequence). The DNA of the CDR3 is TGTGCCAGCACCACAGGGTACGGCTACACCTTC. Translating it yields CASTTGYGYTF.

This chain uses TRBV27 with TRBJ2-6, with D unresolved. V was clipped by 5 bases and J by 0 bases, with 14 bases between them. The CDR3 has 17 amino acids. CDR1 and CDR2 from the germline V gene are MNHEY and SMNVEV (reference sequence). The CDR3 region is CASSPPPLSSGANVLTF. DNA of the CDR3: TGTGCCAGCAGTCCACCCCCACTGAGCTCTGGGGCCAACGTCCTGACTTTC.

J is TRBJ2-1 and V is TRBV30, with 7 bases fitting TRBD2. The CDR3 runs to 17 residues. V shed 3 bases and J 6 bases; nucleotides not matched to a gene: 17. Germline CDR1 and CDR2: GTSNPN and SVGIG (reference sequence). The CDR3 sequence is CAWSAGLGGSISNEQFF. CDR3 nucleotide sequence: TGTGCCTGGAGCGCAGGACTCGGCGGGAGTATCAGCAATGAGCAGTTCTTC.

This chain joins TRBV7-9 and TRBJ2-2; tentative D call: TRBD2 (6 bases). This CDR3 comprises 15 residues. Trimming stripped 0 bases from V and 6 bases from J, with 11 bases between. The V gene's germline CDR1 is SEHNR and CDR2 FQNEAQ (reference sequence). The CDR3 loop reads CASSLARGSAGELFF. The CDR3 DNA reads TGTGCCAGCAGCTTAGCGCGGGGATCAGCCGGGGAGCTGTTTTTT.

The rearrangement uses TRBV5-6 and TRBJ2-1, with D possibly TRBD1 on 5 matching bases. Germline-derived CDR1 and CDR2 are SGHDT and YYEEEE. CDR3 length: 14 residues. Deletions cut 1 base from V and 1 base from J, with 6 bases between. The CDR3 coding sequence is TGTGCCAGCAGCTTGAGGGGTTCCTACAATGAGCAGTTCTTC. This gives the protein CASSLRGSYNEQFF.

The V gene is TRBV7-9, the J gene TRBJ1-2; tentative D call: TRBD1 (6 bases). Trimming pared 5 bases from V and 9 bases from J, leaving 16 bases between. The CDR3 extends over 13 amino acids. Germline V lookup: CDR1 SEHNR, CDR2 FQNEAQ (reference sequence). CDR3 region: CASSPRGGSSYTF. The DNA for the CDR3 is TGTGCCAGCAGCCCCAGGGGCGGATCGAGCTACACCTTC.

The chain recombines TRBV19 with TRBJ1-1, with a tentative D call TRBD1 (6 bases). Looked up from germline, CDR1 is LNHDA and CDR2 is SQIVND (reference sequence). The CDR3 runs to 15 residues. Between the trimmed V and J ends, which lost 3 bases and 1 base, there was a span of 12 bases. The CDR3 nucleotides are TGTGCCAGTAGTATCCTCTCCAGGGGGAACACTGAAGCTTTCTTT. Translation: CASSILSRGNTEAFF.

A single count supports this clone. V and J are TRBV5-1 and TRBJ2-3; tentative D call: TRBD1 (6 bases). Germline V gives CDR1 SGHRS, CDR2 YFSETQ. CDR3 size: 13 residues. Deletions cut 3 bases from V and 3 bases from J, with 8 bases between. CDR3 sequence (DNA): TGCGCCAGCAGCTCCACAGGGACAGATACGCAGTATTTT. It yields the protein CASSSTGTDTQYF.

In this sample, this clone turned up a few times. V and J are TRBV29-1 and TRBJ1-1; the match to TRBD1 covers 10 bases. CDR3 length equals 13 residues. V shed 5 bases and J 7 bases; nucleotides not matched to a gene: 7. Germline V gene lookup returns CDR1 SQVTM and CDR2 ANQGSEA. CDR3 protein: CSVLKGDRGEAFF. The DNA of the CDR3 is TGCAGCGTTCTAAAGGGGGACAGGGGTGAAGCTTTCTTT.

V usage is TRBV27 and J usage is TRBJ2-2, with TRBD2 identical over 11 bases. Germline CDR1 MNHEY, CDR2 SMNVEV (reference sequence). Germline trimming cut 5 bases from V and 6 bases from J; bases unmatched to any gene: 8. The CDR3 is 16 amino acids. Written as DNA, the CDR3 is TGTGCCAGCAGTCCCAGTAGCGGGAGGGCCCCCGGGGAGCTGTTTTTT. Residues: CASSPSSGRAPGELFF.

J is TRBJ2-2 and V is TRBV11-2; D is unclear. Trimming pared 1 base from V and 7 bases from J, leaving 13 bases between. The CDR3 is 15 residues long. The germline gives CDR1 SGHAT, CDR2 FQNNGV. The CDR3 spells CASSLAVGVFGELFF. In nucleotides, the CDR3 is TGTGCCAGCAGCTTAGCTGTCGGAGTCTTCGGGGAGCTGTTTTTT. Variable domain in full (rest from reference TRBV11-2 and TRBJ2-2): EAGVAQSPRYKIIEKRQSVAFWCNPISGHATLYWYQQILGQGPKLLIQFQNNGVVDDSQLPKDRFSAERLKGVDSTLKIQPAKLEDSAVYLCASSLAVGVFGELFFGEGSRLTVL.

The rearrangement uses TRBV2 and TRBJ2-3, with 7 positions matching TRBD1. Unmatched junction bases numbered 3, after V lost 1 base and J lost 2 bases. The CDR3 spans 15 residues. Germline V gives CDR1 SNHLY, CDR2 FYNNEI. The CDR3 spells CASSEGKGATDTQYF. CDR3 coding DNA: TGTGCCAGCAGTGAAGGGAAGGGGGCCACAGATACGCAGTATTTT.

DNA of the CDR3: TGTGCCAGCAGTGAGCCGGGACTACCTCAGGACGAGCAGTACTTC. Translating gives CASSEPGLPQDEQYF. This chain connects TRBV6-1 to TRBJ2-7, with 7 bases fitting TRBD2. Germline V lookup: CDR1 MNHNS, CDR2 SASEGT. V lost 3 bases to trimming and J lost 5 bases; unmatched junction nucleotides: 10. CDR3 length: 15 amino acids.